The source of this T cell receptor beta chain is a study of tumor T cells in aggressive B-cell lymphoma (dated by TCRdb to about 2017). About this clone: What antigen it recognizes has not been identified. The sample holds no much larger clone one base away, and base qualities are not on file.

The protocol used for the library was the immunoSEQ multiplex PCR assay. This immuneACCESS table, as held by TCRdb, lists in-frame sequences with V and J called but not all clones. Of the missing ones, under half trace to an unresolved V gene in checked studies; the others have no known cause. Recorded for this sample are 9,000 or so clones; about 88% of them occurred a single time. About 3.6% of the sample goes to the ten largest clones. The CDR3 runs 15 amino acids, cysteine and phenylalanine included. Just the 45-base CDR3 DNA is kept, in frame starting at base 1. The junction shows trimming of 0 bases on V and 1 base on J, plus 7 bases between the germline ends. From the germline V gene, CDR1 is LGHNA and CDR2 is YSLEER.

Sequenced input: tumor tissue. The sequence was obtained from an adult with diffuse large B cell lymphoma. The chain uses TRBV4-3 and TRBJ1-3; a confident D gene designation cannot be given. The DNA reads TGCGCCAGCAGCCAAGAAACGACTTCTGGAAACACCATATATTTT. This codes for CASSQETTSGNTIYF.